Below are 6 T cell receptor beta chains sequenced from a single sample in a study of T cells in Graves' hyperthyroidism and ophthalmopathy. RNA transcripts served as the template for amplifying TCR beta CDR3 regions. A first-round RT-PCR of the TCR CDR3 used the HTBI primer set. TCRdb ran MiXCR on the multiplex PCR reads and lists one entry per CDR3 protein. The repertoire holds 550,000 to 800,000 distinct CDR3 sequences, around 15% seen once, with roughly 16% in the top ten. The sequenced material came from blood. The receptors come from a man in his fifties or sixties with Graves' hyperthyroidism.

This rearrangement joins TRBV20-1 to TRBJ2-5; tentative D call: TRBD1 (5 bases). Germline V gives CDR1 DFQATT, CDR2 SNEGSKA (reference sequence). V was clipped by 0 bases and J by 4 bases, with 6 bases between them. This CDR3 spans 12 amino acids. CDR3 loop: CSARDTGETQYF. Written as DNA, the CDR3 is TGCAGTGCTAGAGATACAGGAGAGACCCAGTACTTC.

The chain employs TRBV20-1 and TRBJ2-7; possible D gene TRBD2, 6 bases. The germline V gene has CDR1 DFQATT and CDR2 SNEGSKA (reference sequence). V dropped 1 base and J dropped 6 bases, with 10 bases sitting between them. The CDR3 loop spans 12 amino acids. The CDR3 here is CSARAGAGEQYF. CDR3 in DNA: TGCAGTGCTAGAGCGGGAGCAGGCGAGCAGTACTTC.

This clonotype was observed a few times. The chain joins TRBV18 to TRBJ1-1; no clear D gene. This CDR3 contains 13 residues. Per germline, CDR1 KGHSH and CDR2 LQKENI. Trimming pared 2 bases from V and 3 bases from J, leaving 7 bases between. The CDR3, as DNA: TGTGCCAGCTCACCATCCCAGGACACTGAAGCTTTCTTT. This encodes CASSPSQDTEAFF. Filled out from reference TRBV18 and TRBJ1-1, the complete variable domain reads NAGVMQNPRHLVRRRGQEARLRCSPMKGHSHVYWYRQLPEEGLKFMVYLQKENIIDESGMPKERFSAEFPKEGPSILRIQQVVRGDSAAYFCASSPSQDTEAFFGQGTRLTVV.

This clonotype was counted at least ten times. The chain employs TRBV2 and TRBJ1-2; 10 bases are shared with TRBD1. Germline values: CDR1 SNHLY, CDR2 FYNNEI. Trimming removed 2 bases from V and 4 bases from J; junction bases left unmatched: 7. The CDR3 is 16 residues long. The DNA of the CDR3 is TGTGCCAGCAGTGAACTCGGGACAGGGGTCACCTATGGCTACACCTTC. Protein: CASSELGTGVTYGYTF.

This clonotype appeared many times. The V and J genes are TRBV12-3 or TRBV12-4 and TRBJ2-1; D call uncertain. The germline V and J ends were trimmed by 6 bases and 9 bases, with 12 bases remaining between them. There are 12 residues in the CDR3. CDR3 in amino acids: CASSYPSSEQFF. In DNA form, the CDR3 reads TGTGCCAGCAGCTACCCCTCAAGTGAGCAGTTCTTC.

This clonotype came up many times. The chain uses TRBV5-4 and TRBJ1-1, with D perhaps TRBD1 (5 bases). The V end was cut by 6 bases, the J end by 3 bases, with 15 bases between. The CDR3 is 14 residues long. Germline CDR1 and CDR2: SGHNT and YYREEE (reference sequence). The DNA of the CDR3 is TGTGCCAGCAAAATCGGGACCGCCGACACTGAAGCTTTCTTT. It is translated as CASKIGTADTEAFF.